The 12 T cell receptor beta chains below come from one sample, sequenced in a study of cytomegalovirus exposure and HLA in healthy donors. PCR primers comprised 60 Vbeta and 13 Jbeta primers. Data came from immunoSEQ multiplex PCR; TCRdb stores just in-frame clones and leaves some out. The sample contains about 150,000 clones, roughly 80% of which appear only once. What was sequenced was PBMCs. The receptor source for this set is a male donor in good health and CMV-seronegative.

The chain links TRBV15 to TRBJ1-2; 9 nucleotides line up with TRBD1. The CDR3 consists of 16 residues. CDR1 and CDR2 from the germline V gene are LNHNV and YYDKDF (reference sequence). The ends lost 1 base at V and 6 bases at J; junction bases unmatched: 9. The CDR3 loop is CATSRVRGTGTNGYTF. The CDR3 region has the DNA TGTGCCACCAGCAGAGTCCGAGGGACAGGGACAAATGGCTACACCTTC.

This clone appeared once. The chain is built from TRBV29-1 and TRBJ1-1; a possible D gene is TRBD1 (6 bases). The germline V and J ends were trimmed by 7 bases and 4 bases, with 13 bases remaining between them. The CDR3 contains 12 residues. Germline-derived CDR1 and CDR2 are SQVTM and ANQGSEA. This CDR3 reads CSADTGSTEAFF. The CDR3, as DNA: TGCAGCGCCGATACAGGGAGCACTGAAGCTTTCTTT.

The chain couples TRBV27 to TRBJ2-7; 7 nucleotides line up with TRBD1. Per the germline V gene, CDR1 is MNHEY and CDR2 is SMNVEV (reference sequence). The CDR3 has 15 amino acids. Losses at the gene ends were 6 bases for V and 0 bases for J; bases not matched to a gene: 8. The CDR3 reads CASRLRTGSSYEQYF. The CDR3 DNA is TGTGCCAGCAGGCTAAGGACAGGCAGCTCCTACGAGCAGTACTTC.

This chain uses TRBV11-1 with TRBJ1-2; D might be TRBD1 (5 bases). Germline loops: CDR1 SGHAT, CDR2 FQDESV (reference sequence). V lost 5 bases and J 6 bases, leaving 16 bases between the germline ends. The CDR3 extends over 14 amino acids. CDR3 nucleotides: TGTGCCAGCAGCCAAAGGGGTTCAGGGAATGGCTACACCTTC. Translation: CASSQRGSGNGYTF.

This chain's CDR3 is CSVSRTGGLNTGELFF. The CDR3 DNA follows: TGCAGCGTTAGCAGGACAGGGGGCTTGAACACCGGGGAGCTGTTTTTT. The chain links TRBV29-1 to TRBJ2-2; 11 bases agree with TRBD1. The J segment lost 1 base and the V segment lost 5 bases, leaving 6 bases of the junction unmatched. Looked up from germline, CDR1 is SQVTM and CDR2 is ANQGSEA. The length of the CDR3 is 16 residues.

The rearrangement links TRBV9 to TRBJ2-3; D possibly corresponds to TRBD2 (6 bases). This CDR3 contains 15 residues. V lost 3 bases and J lost 0, with 11 bases in between. Per the germline V gene, CDR1 is SGDLS and CDR2 is YYNGEE. The CDR3 sequence: CASSAEGASTDTQYF. The CDR3, as DNA: TGTGCCAGCAGCGCGGAGGGTGCTAGCACAGATACGCAGTATTTT.

The genes are TRBV6-5 and TRBJ1-1; 8 bases are shared with TRBD1. Germline CDR1 reads MNHEY; CDR2 reads SVGAGI. V was pared by 2 bases and J by 0 bases, with 5 bases of the junction left unmatched. CDR3 length equals 16 residues. The CDR3 sequence: CASSYGAGGLNTEAFF. CDR3 nucleotide sequence: TGTGCCAGCAGTTACGGGGCAGGGGGCCTGAACACTGAAGCTTTCTTT.

The chain couples TRBV7-2 to TRBJ1-4; D not certain. Deletions cut 4 bases from V and 3 bases from J, with 12 bases between. This CDR3 is built from 15 residues. Per the germline V gene, CDR1 is SGHTA and CDR2 is FQGNSA. The CDR3 loop is CASSSKTFANEKLFF. As DNA, the CDR3 is TGTGCCAGCAGCTCAAAGACATTCGCTAATGAAAAACTGTTTTTT.

The V call is TRBV5-1, the J call TRBJ2-7; 8 bases are a match to TRBD1. This CDR3 comprises 16 residues. Germline CDR1 and CDR2: SGHRS and YFSETQ. V shed 4 bases, J shed 5 bases, and the junction held 14 bases outside the gene matches. The CDR3 DNA is TGCGCCAGCAGCAGATCAGGGGGCGCGGAAGTCAACGAGCAGTACTTC. Its protein is CASSRSGGAEVNEQYF. Combining the CDR3 with reference TRBV5-1 and TRBJ2-7 gives the whole variable domain KAGVTQTPRYLIKTRGQQVTLSCSPISGHRSVSWYQQTPGQGLQFLFEYFSETQRNKGNFPGRFSGRQFSNSRSEMNVSTLELGDSALYLCASSRSGGAEVNEQYFGPGTRLTVT.

In DNA form, the CDR3 reads TGTGCCAGTAGTAAGCAGGACCCCTCCCATAGGACTAGACACAATGAGCAGTTCTTC. Its translation: CASSKQDPSHRTRHNEQFF. This sequence joins TRBV19 and TRBJ2-1; 7 bases map to TRBD2. The V gene end was trimmed by 4 bases and the J gene end by 5 bases; junction bases not matched to a gene: 20. This CDR3 is 19 amino acids long. From germline, CDR1 is LNHDA and CDR2 SQIVND (reference sequence). Complete variable domain (other parts from reference TRBV19 and TRBJ2-1): DGGITQSPKYLFRKEGQNVTLSCEQNLNHDAMYWYRQDPGQGLRLIYYSQIVNDFQKGDIAEGYSVSREKKESFPLTVTSAQKNPTAFYLCASSKQDPSHRTRHNEQFFGPGTRLTVL.

The chain uses TRBV4-1 and TRBJ1-3, with D maybe TRBD1 (5 bases). The CDR3 is 12 amino acids. Looked up from germline, CDR1 is MGHRA and CDR2 is YSYEKL. Trimming took off 2 bases at V and 14 bases at J, with 13 bases between the two ends. The CDR3 coding sequence is TGCGCCAGCAGCCAATCATCCCGGGACTTATATTTT. It yields the protein CASSQSSRDLYF.

The chain uses TRBV5-1 and TRBJ2-1, with 11 nucleotides matching TRBD2. The germline CDR1 and CDR2 sequences are SGHRS and YFSETQ. CDR3 size: 16 residues. Losses at the gene ends were 4 bases for V and 10 bases for J; bases not matched to a gene: 13. For the CDR3, the DNA is TGCGCCAGCAGCCCCGGTGCACTAGCGGGAGTCAGGGAGCAGTTCTTC. Translation: CASSPGALAGVREQFF.